One and the same sample provided the 21 T cell receptor beta chains below, sequenced in a study of PD-L1 blockade in urothelial cancer. Described time point: pretreatment peripheral blood. Produced via immunoSEQ multiplex PCR; TCRdb's table is partial and in-frame only. This table holds about 130,000 clones, around 85% found once. Here the sequenced sample was PBMCs, taken around atezolizumab (anti-PD-L1) treatment. The receptors come from a man aged 50-59 years with urothelial cancer.

V and J are TRBV6-6 and TRBJ2-5; TRBD1 matches 10 bases. V lost 2 bases, J lost 3 bases, and 6 bases stayed unmatched. Germline assignment: CDR1 MNHNY and CDR2 SVGAGI (reference sequence). The CDR3 has 16 amino acids. The CDR3 DNA reads TGTGCCAGCAGTTACAACCACGGGACAGGGGAAGAGACCCAGTACTTC. Translation gives CASSYNHGTGEETQYF.

This clone was recorded only once. The V gene is TRBV5-1, the J gene TRBJ1-2, with D unresolved. This CDR3 is built from 18 residues. CDR1 is SGHRS and CDR2 is YFSETQ in the germline V gene. Trimming shortened V by 0 bases and J by 2 bases, and 20 bases separated the two germline ends. The CDR3 DNA reads TGCGCCAGCAGCTTGGGGTCCCCAGCAACCCCAGCGAACTATGGCTACACCTTC. This gives the protein CASSLGSPATPANYGYTF.

V gene TRBV5-1 combines with J gene TRBJ2-3; no firm D call. CDR1 is SGHRS and CDR2 is YFSETQ in the germline V gene. Trimming pared 4 bases from V and 0 bases from J, leaving 9 bases between. The CDR3 is made up of 14 amino acids. CDR3: CASSEALSTDTQYF. CDR3 DNA: TGCGCCAGCAGCGAAGCTCTGAGCACAGATACGCAGTATTTT.

The rearrangement links TRBV28 to TRBJ1-1, with D uncertain. Trimming shortened V by 3 bases and J by 0 bases, and 8 bases separated the two germline ends. CDR1 is MDHEN, CDR2 SYDVKM, per germline. CDR3 length equals 14 residues. CDR3 protein: CASSLVPVNTEAFF. CDR3 sequence (DNA): TGTGCCAGCAGTTTGGTACCGGTGAACACTGAAGCTTTCTTT.

J is TRBJ1-1 and V is TRBV27; 7 nucleotides match TRBD1. CDR3 length equals 15 residues. The V gene end was trimmed by 6 bases and the J gene end by 6 bases; junction bases not matched to a gene: 13. Germline V gives CDR1 MNHEY, CDR2 SMNVEV (reference sequence). The CDR3 region is CASSPDIRQGSEAFF. The CDR3 DNA reads TGTGCCAGCAGCCCGGATATACGACAGGGATCTGAAGCTTTCTTT.

The genes are TRBV11-3 and TRBJ2-3, with TRBD1 matching over 10 bases. Germline V gene data show CDR1 as SGHNT and CDR2 as YENEEA. The trim removed 5 bases at V and 10 bases at J, leaving 12 bases unmatched. The CDR3 has 15 amino acids. In nucleotides, the CDR3 is TGTGCCAGCAGCGAGGGACAGGGGAGGAGTCTTGCGCAGTATTTT. It codes for CASSEGQGRSLAQYF.

V and J are TRBV6-6 and TRBJ2-4, with D possibly TRBD1 on 6 matching bases. Trimming pared 8 bases from V and 2 bases from J, leaving 13 bases between. The CDR3 covers 14 residues. CDR1 is MNHNY, CDR2 SVGAGI, per germline (reference sequence). CDR3 protein: CASYLQGTKNIQYF. The CDR3 DNA is TGTGCCAGCTACCTCCAGGGGACCAAAAACATTCAGTACTTC.

This clone was observed a handful of times. This chain links TRBV2 with TRBJ1-1, with D possibly TRBD1 on 6 matching bases. Between the trimmed V and J ends, which lost 7 bases and 5 bases, there was a span of 14 bases. CDR1 SNHLY and CDR2 FYNNEI come from the germline V gene. The CDR3 is made up of 13 amino acids. The DNA for the CDR3 is TGTGCCAGCATTAAGGACAGAGGTACTGAAGCTTTCTTT. As protein: CASIKDRGTEAFF.

The chain carries TRBV7-9 and TRBJ1-2; no clear D. The CDR3 length is 14 residues. V lost 1 base to trimming and J lost 3 bases, with 9 bases between them. CDR1 is SEHNR and CDR2 is FQNEAQ in the germline V gene (reference sequence). CDR3 amino acids: CASSLDGRYYGYTF. CDR3 coding DNA: TGTGCCAGCAGCTTAGATGGCAGGTACTATGGCTACACCTTC. Looking up the rest from reference TRBV7-9 and TRBJ1-2 gives the full variable domain: DTGVSQNPRHKITKRGQNVTFRCDPISEHNRLYWYRQTLGQGPEFLTYFQNEAQLEKSRLLSDRFSAERPKGSFSTLEIQRTEQGDSAMYLCASSLDGRYYGYTFGSGTRLTVV.

The rearrangement uses TRBV28 and TRBJ1-1; 9 nucleotides align to TRBD1. The CDR3 is 14 amino acids. V shed 3 bases, J shed 1 base, and the junction held 0 bases outside the gene matches. CDR1 and CDR2 from the germline V gene are MDHEN and SYDVKM. The CDR3 loop reads CASSLGQGNTEAFF. The CDR3 nucleotides are TGTGCCAGCAGTTTGGGACAGGGGAACACTGAAGCTTTCTTT.

The chain joins TRBV2 to TRBJ1-2; D unclear. V dropped 2 bases and J dropped 4 bases, with 14 bases sitting between them. This CDR3 contains 15 residues. Germline V CDR1 and CDR2: SNHLY, FYNNEI. CDR3 protein: CASSEPTRASYGYTF. The CDR3 DNA sequence: TGTGCCAGCAGTGAACCGACCAGAGCGTCCTATGGCTACACCTTC.

This clone occurred a few times. The sample contains more than one DNA sequence encoding this CDR3. The chain has TRBV5-4 and TRBJ2-3, with D unclear. The CDR3 runs to 13 residues. With 3 bases removed from V and 2 bases from J, the gap between germline ends came to 7 bases. The germline V gene has CDR1 SGHNT and CDR2 YYREEE (reference sequence). CDR3 protein: CASSSQNTDTQYF. As DNA, the CDR3 is TGTGCCAGCAGCTCTCAGAACACAGATACGCAGTATTTT.

This clone has only a few counts. The chain combines TRBV7-8 with TRBJ1-6; D gene unclear. V was cut by 2 bases and J by 7 bases, with 15 bases left in between. The length of the CDR3 is 16 residues. Germline V gene data show CDR1 as SGHVS and CDR2 as FQNEAQ. CDR3 DNA: TGTGCCAGCAGCTTAAGTTCCTGGGCCGACAATTCACCCCTCCACTTT. This translates into CASSLSSWADNSPLHF. The full variable domain, rest sourced from reference TRBV7-8 and TRBJ1-6, is GAGVSQSPRYKVAKRGQDVALRCDPISGHVSLFWYQQALGQGPEFLTYFQNEAQLDKSGLPSDRFFAERPEGSVSTLKIQRTQQEDSAVYLCASSLSSWADNSPLHFGNGTRLTVT.

The rearrangement joins TRBV7-9 to TRBJ2-5; 7 nucleotides line up with TRBD2. The CDR3 length is 11 residues. V shed 9 bases, J shed 4 bases, and the junction held 2 bases outside the gene matches. From germline, CDR1 is SEHNR and CDR2 FQNEAQ (reference sequence). In DNA, the CDR3 is TGTGCCAGTGGGGGGGGAGAGACCCAGTACTTC. Its translation: CASGGGETQYF.

V gene TRBV11-2 combines with J gene TRBJ2-2; D is perhaps TRBD1 (6 bases). The germline CDR1 and CDR2 sequences are SGHAT and FQNNGV. V lost 6 bases, J lost 5 bases, and 19 bases lay in between. This CDR3 has 16 residues. CDR3 amino acids: CASRFRVDRETGELFF. The CDR3, as DNA: TGTGCCAGCAGGTTCAGAGTGGACAGAGAAACCGGGGAGCTGTTTTTT.

The chain couples TRBV6-6 to TRBJ1-6; 8 bases are a match to TRBD1. Germline V lookup: CDR1 MNHNY, CDR2 SVGAGI (reference sequence). The CDR3 loop spans 14 amino acids. Trimming took 7 bases from V and 5 from J; bases not matched to a gene: 4. CDR3 bases: TGTGCCAGCATGACAGGGGATCATAATTCACCCCTCCACTTT. Translation gives CASMTGDHNSPLHF.

This chain connects TRBV6-5 to TRBJ1-2; TRBD1 might be the D (6 bases). There are 13 residues in the CDR3. Germline CDR1 and CDR2: MNHEY and SVGAGI. The V end lost 6 bases, the J end lost 4 bases, and 12 bases lay between the germline ends. As DNA, the CDR3 is TGTGCCAGCAGGAGGGGGAGCGGCTATGGCTACACCTTC. This gives the protein CASRRGSGYGYTF.

V gene TRBV2 combines with J gene TRBJ1-2, with D possibly being TRBD1 (6 bases). CDR1 and CDR2 from the germline V gene are SNHLY and FYNNEI. V was cut by 6 bases and J by 9 bases, with 20 bases left in between. The CDR3 is 14 residues long. The CDR3 nucleotides are TGTGCCAGCAGCGTAGGACAGACACTGGATCGCTACACCTTC. Its protein product is CASSVGQTLDRYTF.

This sequence joins TRBV2 and TRBJ2-3; D remains ambiguous. This CDR3 spans 15 amino acids. The V and J ends lost 3 bases and 0 bases respectively, with 10 bases between them. Germline lookup yields CDR1 SNHLY and CDR2 FYNNEI. CDR3 sequence: CASSDRGLSTDTQYF. The CDR3 DNA reads as TGTGCCAGCAGTGACCGCGGCCTTAGCACAGATACGCAGTATTTT.

This clone was counted only a few times. The chain employs TRBV19 and TRBJ2-1; 8 nucleotides line up with TRBD2. This CDR3 spans 17 amino acids. Germline CDR1 is LNHDA and CDR2 is SQIVND (reference sequence). J gave up 9 bases and V 1 base, and 14 bases lay outside the gene matches. The CDR3 coding sequence is TGTGCCAGTAGTATAGCCCCCTCCGGGACTAGTGCGTTTGAGCAGTTCTTC. This translates into CASSIAPSGTSAFEQFF. Full variable domain (remainder filled in from reference TRBV19 and TRBJ2-1): DGGITQSPKYLFRKEGQNVTLSCEQNLNHDAMYWYRQDPGQGLRLIYYSQIVNDFQKGDIAEGYSVSREKKESFPLTVTSAQKNPTAFYLCASSIAPSGTSAFEQFFGPGTRLTVL.

V is TRBV6-5 and J is TRBJ2-7, with 9 bases identical to TRBD1. V lost 8 bases to trimming and J lost 6 bases; unmatched junction nucleotides: 8. The germline CDR1 and CDR2 sequences are MNHEY and SVGAGI. The CDR3 covers 13 residues. Written as DNA, the CDR3 is TGTGCCAGCGGCACCGGGACAGGGTCCGAGCAGTACTTC. Translation gives CASGTGTGSEQYF.